This entry describes one TCR beta chain. Its antigen is undetermined. The data originate from a study of shared clonotypes between healthy human individuals. Whole-study context: Each donor contributed plates that comprised three CD4 naive, three CD4 memory, two CD8 naive and one CD8 memory.

Generated by immunoSEQ multiplex PCR, the TCRdb table keeps only in-frame clones and is missing some. The sample lists some 1.1 million clones; around three quarters were seen once. This CDR3 region has 15 residues. Study-level findings and limits: Generation of non-shared clonotypes was less probable than generation of clonotypes shared by all four donors.

V and J are TRBV21-1 and TRBJ2-3; TRBD2, as called in the table, went unchecked against the DNA. TRBV21-1 is a known pseudogene. The sample taken for sequencing was memory CD4+ T cells from PBMCs. Described subset: CD45RA-negative fraction. The TCR was taken from a young man in good health. Some clones in this sample may be carry-over from other donors' samples. The CDR3: CASSKAREGTDTQYF. CDR3 in DNA: TGTGCCAGCAGCAAAGCCAGGGAGGGCACAGATACGCAGTATTTT.